The 8 T cell receptor beta chains reported below all come from one sample, sequenced in a study of cytomegalovirus exposure and HLA in healthy donors. 60 Vbeta and 13 Jbeta primers were used in PCR. The assay was immunoSEQ multiplex PCR, and TCRdb's table has in-frame clones only and misses some. The sample includes over 70,000 clones, 80% of them seen just once. What was sequenced was PBMCs. The receptors here all came from a man aged 45-60 years in good health and CMV-seropositive.

The chain is built from TRBV10-3 and TRBJ1-5; a possible D gene is TRBD1 (6 bases). The CDR3 extends over 16 amino acids. V lost 0 bases, J lost 2 bases, and 11 bases lay in between. Looked up from germline, CDR1 is ENHRY and CDR2 is SYGVKD. The DNA of the CDR3 is TGTGCCATCAGTGAGTCGACAGGTAAAGGCAATCAGCCCCAGCATTTT. It specifies CAISESTGKGNQPQHF.

This clone has a single count. The V gene is TRBV2, the J gene TRBJ1-5; possible D gene TRBD1, 5 bases. Trimming removed 6 bases at V and 3 bases at J, with 12 bases between. CDR3 size: 14 residues. Germline CDR1 reads SNHLY; CDR2 reads FYNNEI. CDR3 loop: CASSADRYNQPQHF. For the CDR3, the DNA is TGTGCCAGCAGCGCCGACAGATACAATCAGCCCCAGCATTTT.

V is TRBV6-1 and J is TRBJ1-3; TRBD1 might be the D (5 bases). Germline assignment: CDR1 MNHNS and CDR2 SASEGT. With 7 bases removed from V and 4 bases from J, the gap between germline ends came to 14 bases. CDR3 length: 14 amino acids. The DNA for the CDR3 is TGTGCCAGCAATCCAAGGGGTTACGGAAACACCATATATTTT. Translation: CASNPRGYGNTIYF.

V is TRBV27 and J is TRBJ1-1, with 11 nucleotides matching TRBD1. Losses at the gene ends were 2 bases for V and 8 bases for J; bases not matched to a gene: 4. The CDR3 is made up of 14 amino acids. Germline CDR1 reads MNHEY; CDR2 reads SMNVEV (reference sequence). The CDR3 spells CASSLRGTGGEAFF. The CDR3 DNA reads as TGTGCCAGCAGTTTAAGAGGGACAGGGGGAGAAGCTTTCTTT.

V usage is TRBV10-3 and J usage is TRBJ2-5; 9 bases line up with TRBD1. The J call could be wrong; TRBJ2-7 is a better fit for the DNA end. Germline V gene sequence: CDR1 ENHRY, CDR2 SYGVKD. The CDR3 sequence is 15 residues long. The CDR3, as DNA: TGTGCCACCGCTCCCCAAACAGGGGGCCGAAACGAGCAGTACTTC. Translation: CATAPQTGGRNEQYF.

This clone came up once. The V gene is TRBV5-1, the J gene TRBJ2-5, with TRBD2 matching 8 bases. Judging by the DNA end, TRBJ2-7 fits better; the J call may be wrong. CDR1 and CDR2 (germline): SGHRS, YFSETQ. This CDR3 has 15 amino acids. The CDR3 DNA is TGCGCCAGCAGCCCGCCAGCGGGAGTCTCCTACGAGCAGTACTTC. It translates to CASSPPAGVSYEQYF.

CDR3 protein: CASSALAGRSYNEQFF. The CDR3 nucleotides are TGTGCCAGCAGCGCGTTAGCGGGGCGCTCCTACAATGAGCAGTTCTTC. The chain uses TRBV9 and TRBJ2-1, with 8 positions matching TRBD2. This CDR3 is 16 amino acids long. Per germline, CDR1 SGDLS and CDR2 YYNGEE. The trim removed 3 bases at V and 0 bases at J, leaving 5 bases unmatched.

V usage is TRBV7-8 and J usage is TRBJ2-3; TRBD1 might be the D (6 bases). CDR1 is SGHVS, CDR2 FQNEAQ, per germline. Trimming stripped 5 bases from V and 14 bases from J, with 26 bases between. CDR3 length equals 15 residues. CDR3 loop: CASSPRNGYSQGGYF. The CDR3 DNA sequence: TGTGCCAGCAGCCCCCGTAATGGTTATAGTCAAGGGGGGTATTTT.